These 27 T cell receptor beta chains were sequenced from one sample in a study of OX40 agonist ivuxolimab in advanced cancers. Profiled with immunoSEQ multiplex PCR; TCRdb holds only in-frame clones, not every one. The sample includes 15,000 to 20,000 clones, just over 70% seen only once; the top ten take roughly 15%. Here the sequenced sample was CD4+ or CD8+ T cells sorted from blood, taken in a trial of the OX40 agonist ivuxolimab. Receptors were obtained from an adult with an advanced solid tumor such as melanoma, head and neck, liver or kidney cancer.

The genes are TRBV4-2 and TRBJ2-7, with TRBD1 as a possible D gene (7 bases). CDR1 LGHNA and CDR2 YNFKEQ come from the germline V gene. The V gene lost 5 bases and the J gene lost 5 bases, with 22 bases spanning the gap. CDR3 length: 16 amino acids. CDR3 in amino acids: CASSLAREGGRDEQYF. CDR3 DNA: TGTGCCAGCAGCTTAGCGCGGGAAGGGGGCCGCGACGAGCAGTACTTC.

The chain combines TRBV9 with TRBJ2-2; 7 nucleotides align to TRBD1. Trimming took 4 bases from V and 4 from J; bases not matched to a gene: 10. Germline assignment: CDR1 SGDLS and CDR2 YYNGEE. The CDR3 has 16 residues. Here the CDR3 DNA reads TGTGCCAGCAGCCCCCGACAGGGTAGCCCCACCGGGGAGCTGTTTTTT. It codes for CASSPRQGSPTGELFF.

The rearrangement joins TRBV4-1 to TRBJ2-7; TRBD1 aligns across 9 bases. The germline CDR1 and CDR2 sequences are MGHRA and YSYEKL. The CDR3 totals 15 residues. J gave up 2 bases and V 3 bases, and 5 bases lay outside the gene matches. The CDR3 region is CASSQTGTGTYEQYF. DNA of the CDR3: TGCGCCAGCAGCCAGACCGGGACAGGGACCTACGAGCAGTACTTC.

This rearrangement joins TRBV5-1 to TRBJ2-1; D unclear. Germline CDR1 and CDR2: SGHRS and YFSETQ. V lost 1 base to trimming and J lost 0 bases, with 8 bases between them. This CDR3 is built from 15 residues. CDR3 sequence reads: CASSLKDPSYNEQFF. CDR3 bases: TGCGCCAGCAGCTTGAAGGACCCCTCCTACAATGAGCAGTTCTTC.

The chain employs TRBV5-5 and TRBJ2-5; tentatively, D is TRBD2 (6 bases). Germline CDR1 reads SGHKS; CDR2 reads YYEKEE (reference sequence). V lost 0 bases and J 3 bases, leaving 9 bases between the germline ends. The CDR3 sequence is 14 residues long. Here the CDR3 DNA reads TGTGCCAGCAGCTTGGACATAGCGGAAGAGACCCAGTACTTC. It specifies CASSLDIAEETQYF.

The V and J genes are TRBV7-9 and TRBJ2-7, with 14 bases lining up with TRBD2. In germline, CDR1 is SEHNR, CDR2 FQNEAQ (reference sequence). The CDR3 is 16 amino acids. The V and J ends lost 5 bases and 3 bases, in that order; junction bases with no gene match: 6. Here the CDR3 DNA reads TGTGCCAGCAGCCTATCGGGACTAGCGGGAGTCTACGAGCAGTACTTC. Amino acid sequence: CASSLSGLAGVYEQYF.

The table lists this clone with a count of one. CDR3 bases: TGTGCCAGCAGCTTACCGGGGCCGAAAGAGCAGTACTTC. Translated, it gives CASSLPGPKEQYF. J is TRBJ2-7 and V is TRBV7-2; perhaps D is TRBD1 or TRBD2 (5 bases each). V lost 2 bases, J lost 7 bases, and 12 bases lay in between. Germline values: CDR1 SGHTA, CDR2 FQGNSA. CDR3 length equals 13 residues.

The J gene is TRBJ2-7, the V gene TRBV10-3, with D perhaps matching TRBD1 (5 bases). Between the trimmed V and J ends, which lost 3 bases and 5 bases, there was a span of 11 bases. Germline values: CDR1 ENHRY, CDR2 SYGVKD. This CDR3 has 13 residues. This CDR3 is CAISDDSTHEQYF. The CDR3 nucleotides read TGTGCCATCAGTGACGACAGTACCCACGAGCAGTACTTC.

The J gene is TRBJ2-2, the V gene TRBV12-5; TRBD2 aligns across 7 bases. Germline lookup yields CDR1 LGHNT and CDR2 FRNRAP. The CDR3 loop spans 17 amino acids. The V and J ends lost 0 bases and 5 bases, in that order; junction bases with no gene match: 9. CDR3 residues: CASGLVYASGGTGELFF. In DNA form, the CDR3 reads TGTGCTAGTGGTTTGGTATACGCTAGCGGTGGTACCGGGGAGCTGTTTTTT.

The rearrangement joins TRBV19 to TRBJ2-3; the D is unclear. V was clipped by 1 base and J by 0 bases, with 17 bases between them. Germline lookup yields CDR1 LNHDA and CDR2 SQIVND (reference sequence). The CDR3 consists of 18 residues. The CDR3 protein is CASSIALELYASTDTQYF. CDR3 bases: TGTGCCAGTAGTATAGCCCTAGAGCTATATGCTAGCACAGATACGCAGTATTTT.

CDR3 sequence reads: CASSRTGELFF. The CDR3 DNA sequence: TGTGCCAGCAGCCGGACCGGGGAGCTGTTTTTT. V is TRBV27 and J is TRBJ2-2; D unclear. This CDR3 is 11 amino acids long. The germline CDR1 and CDR2 sequences are MNHEY and SMNVEV (reference sequence). The V end lost 6 bases, the J end lost 5 bases, and 4 bases lay between the germline ends.

The gene calls are TRBV28 and TRBJ1-5, with D possibly matching TRBD1 (5 bases). Germline V gene lookup returns CDR1 MDHEN and CDR2 SYDVKM. The CDR3 sequence is 14 residues long. V was pared by 6 bases and J by 2 bases, with 11 bases between. In DNA, the CDR3 is TGTGCCAGCAGCGACAGTTTGGGCAATCAGCCCCAGCATTTT. Amino acids: CASSDSLGNQPQHF.

The rearrangement links TRBV14 to TRBJ2-7, with TRBD1 matching 9 bases. V gave up 4 bases and J gave up 5 bases; unmatched junction bases: 3. Germline loops: CDR1 SGHDN, CDR2 FVKESK. The CDR3 runs to 13 residues. The CDR3 here is CASSRRDRDEQYF. The CDR3 nucleotides are TGTGCCAGCAGCCGCCGGGACAGGGACGAGCAGTACTTC.

Relative to its sample, this clone is medium-sized. V and J are TRBV7-9 and TRBJ1-1, with D hard to call. V gave up 0 bases and J gave up 2 bases, with 10 bases separating them. The CDR3 loop spans 15 amino acids. The germline V gene has CDR1 SEHNR and CDR2 FQNEAQ (reference sequence). The CDR3 nucleotides are TGTGCCAGCAGCTTAGCCTCGGCTGAAAACACTGAAGCTTTCTTT. Protein product: CASSLASAENTEAFF.

This clone was observed once. The DNA of the CDR3 is TGTGCCAGCAGTGAATATAGAGGGGGGCTGACAGCCGAGCAGTACTTC. This sequence encodes CASSEYRGGLTAEQYF. The chain combines TRBV6-1 with TRBJ2-7; either TRBD1 or TRBD2 may fit D (6 bases each). Germline CDR1 is MNHNS and CDR2 is SASEGT. The CDR3 totals 16 residues. V lost 2 bases, J lost 6 bases, and 20 bases lay in between.

The rearrangement links TRBV5-1 to TRBJ2-1, with no clear D. The V and J ends lost 2 bases and 0 bases respectively, with 9 bases between them. CDR1 SGHRS and CDR2 YFSETQ come from the germline V gene. This CDR3 comprises 15 residues. CDR3 nucleotides: TGCGCCAGCAGCTTCACAGATAGCTCCTACAATGAGCAGTTCTTC. This encodes CASSFTDSSYNEQFF.

The chain couples TRBV7-9 to TRBJ1-4; 7 bases align to TRBD1. Per the germline V gene, CDR1 is SEHNR and CDR2 is FQNEAQ (reference sequence). The CDR3 totals 13 residues. V was clipped by 5 bases and J by 3 bases; unmatched bases: 0. DNA of the CDR3: TGTGCCAGCAGCGACAGGGCTAATGAAAAACTGTTTTTT. Protein product: CASSDRANEKLFF.

This sequence joins TRBV6-1 and TRBJ1-6; 8 bases are shared with TRBD1. This CDR3 spans 14 amino acids. After removal of 5 bases from V and 7 bases from J, the junction contained 4 bases not matched to a gene. Germline loops: CDR1 MNHNS, CDR2 SASEGT. This chain's CDR3 is CASSRTGNNSPLHF. The CDR3 DNA follows: TGTGCCAGCAGTCGGACAGGGAACAATTCACCCCTCCACTTT.

This sequence joins TRBV2 and TRBJ2-1, with 10 bases matching TRBD2. Germline values: CDR1 SNHLY, CDR2 FYNNEI. V dropped 7 bases and J dropped 2; count of bases not matched to a gene: 5. The CDR3 is 15 residues long. Here the CDR3 reads CASNLAGGPYNEQFF. Written as DNA, the CDR3 is TGTGCCAGCAATTTAGCGGGAGGACCCTACAATGAGCAGTTCTTC.

V is TRBV10-1 and J is TRBJ2-4, with D possibly TRBD2 on 6 matching bases. The CDR3 spans 12 residues. Germline V gives CDR1 WNHNN, CDR2 SYGVQD (reference sequence). V was clipped by 6 bases and J by 5 bases, with 8 bases between them. This CDR3 reads CASSGEENIQYF. In DNA form, the CDR3 reads TGCGCCAGCAGCGGGGAGGAAAACATTCAGTACTTC.

J is TRBJ2-7 and V is TRBV6-5, with D unclear. The CDR3 is made up of 12 amino acids. Germline CDR1 is MNHEY and CDR2 is SVGAGI. Trimming took 5 bases from V and 7 from J, leaving 12 bases between them. CDR3 loop: CASSPTRREQYF. CDR3 DNA: TGTGCCAGCAGTCCGACGAGGAGAGAGCAGTACTTC.

The sample holds a few counts of this clone. The genes are TRBV5-5 and TRBJ1-5; D perhaps matches TRBD1 (5 bases). This CDR3 is 14 amino acids long. The germline V gene has CDR1 SGHKS and CDR2 YYEKEE (reference sequence). The V end lost 4 bases, the J end lost 6 bases, and 14 bases lay between the germline ends. CDR3 DNA: TGTGCCAGCAGCCATTCATCGGGGGGTCAGCCCCAGCATTTT. Its translation is CASSHSSGGQPQHF.

V and J are TRBV9 and TRBJ2-7, with 9 bases that match TRBD2. Trimming took 4 bases from V and 6 from J; bases not matched to a gene: 8. The CDR3 has 14 amino acids. Germline V gives CDR1 SGDLS, CDR2 YYNGEE. The CDR3 sequence: CASSTQAGGVEQYF. The CDR3 DNA follows: TGTGCCAGCAGCACCCAAGCGGGAGGAGTCGAGCAGTACTTC.

Points on this clone: This sample also contains other DNA sequences that code for the same CDR3. This chain joins TRBV9 and TRBJ2-1, with D perhaps TRBD2 (5 bases). Germline V gene data show CDR1 as SGDLS and CDR2 as YYNGEE. The CDR3 is 14 amino acids. Deletions cut 0 bases from V and 1 base from J, with 5 bases between. This CDR3 reads CASSVAGSYNEQFF. The DNA of the CDR3 is TGTGCCAGCAGCGTAGCGGGGTCCTACAATGAGCAGTTCTTC.

For this clone: A read error is likely here: a far larger clone is one base away. Other DNA sequences in the same sample also yield this CDR3. This chain connects TRBV27 to TRBJ2-7; the D is unclear. Trimming shortened V by 6 bases and J by 4 bases, and 16 bases separated the two germline ends. The length of the CDR3 is 14 residues. In germline, CDR1 is MNHEY, CDR2 SMNVEV (reference sequence). The chain's CDR3 is CASSQDYREYEQYF. For the CDR3, the DNA is TGTGCCAGCAGCCAAGATTATAGAGAATACGAGCAGTACTTC.

In regard to this clone: The junction departs from the called germline gene at one end, perhaps through a read error. The genes are TRBV6-5 and TRBJ1-2; TRBD1 aligns across 12 bases. The V gene's germline CDR1 is MNHEY and CDR2 SVGAGI. The CDR3 is made up of 14 amino acids. This CDR3 reads CATSDAGTGGDYTF. The CDR3 DNA is TGTGCCACCAGTGATGCCGGGACAGGGGGCGACTACACCTTC.

The chain uses TRBV30 and TRBJ2-2; TRBD1 is a possible D gene (5 bases). There are 14 residues in the CDR3. V was clipped by 4 bases and J by 4 bases, with 13 bases between them. Germline loops: CDR1 GTSNPN, CDR2 SVGIG (reference sequence). This CDR3 reads CAWKVQGSTGELFF. The CDR3 DNA follows: TGTGCCTGGAAGGTTCAGGGAAGCACCGGGGAGCTGTTTTTT.